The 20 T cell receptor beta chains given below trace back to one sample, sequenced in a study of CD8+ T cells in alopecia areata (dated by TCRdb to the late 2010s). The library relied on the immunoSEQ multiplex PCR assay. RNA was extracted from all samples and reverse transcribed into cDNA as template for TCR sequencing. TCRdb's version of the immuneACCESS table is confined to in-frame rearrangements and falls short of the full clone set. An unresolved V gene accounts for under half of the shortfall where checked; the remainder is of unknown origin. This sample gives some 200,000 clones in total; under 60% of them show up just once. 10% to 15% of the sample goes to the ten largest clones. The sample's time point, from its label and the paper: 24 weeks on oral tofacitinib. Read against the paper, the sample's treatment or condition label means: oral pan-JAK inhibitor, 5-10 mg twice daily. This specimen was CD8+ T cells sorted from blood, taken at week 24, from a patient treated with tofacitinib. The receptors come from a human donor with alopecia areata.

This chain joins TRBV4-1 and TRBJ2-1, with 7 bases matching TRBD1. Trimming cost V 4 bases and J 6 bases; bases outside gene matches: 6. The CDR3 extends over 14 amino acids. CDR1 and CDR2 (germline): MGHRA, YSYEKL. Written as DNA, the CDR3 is TGCGCCAGCAGCCGAGCACAGGGGTCCAATGAGCAGTTCTTC. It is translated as CASSRAQGSNEQFF.

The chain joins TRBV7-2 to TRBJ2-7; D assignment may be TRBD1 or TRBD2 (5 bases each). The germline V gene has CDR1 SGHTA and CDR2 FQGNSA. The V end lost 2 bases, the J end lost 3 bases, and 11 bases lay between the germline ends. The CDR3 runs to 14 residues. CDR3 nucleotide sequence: TGTGCCAGCAGCTTAATGGGACCGTACTACGAGCAGTACTTC. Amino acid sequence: CASSLMGPYYEQYF.

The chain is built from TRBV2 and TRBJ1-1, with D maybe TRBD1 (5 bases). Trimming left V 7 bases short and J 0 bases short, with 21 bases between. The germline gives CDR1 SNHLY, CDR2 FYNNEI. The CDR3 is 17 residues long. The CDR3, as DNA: TGTGCCAGCACCGGTTGGAGGGGATTGACCGTGAACACTGAAGCTTTCTTT. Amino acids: CASTGWRGLTVNTEAFF.

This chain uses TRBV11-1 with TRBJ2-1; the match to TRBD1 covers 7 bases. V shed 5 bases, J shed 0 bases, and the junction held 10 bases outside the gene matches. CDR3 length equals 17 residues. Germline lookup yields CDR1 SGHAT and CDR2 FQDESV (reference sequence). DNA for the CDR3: TGTGCCAGCAGCCCTCACGACCGGGACAGCTCCTACAATGAGCAGTTCTTC. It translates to CASSPHDRDSSYNEQFF.

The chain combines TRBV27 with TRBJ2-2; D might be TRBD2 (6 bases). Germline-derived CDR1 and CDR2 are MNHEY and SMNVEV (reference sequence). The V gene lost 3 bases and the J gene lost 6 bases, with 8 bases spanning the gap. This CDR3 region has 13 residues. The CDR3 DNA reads TGTGCCAGCAGTTTCCTAGCGCCCGGGGAGCTGTTTTTT. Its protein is CASSFLAPGELFF.

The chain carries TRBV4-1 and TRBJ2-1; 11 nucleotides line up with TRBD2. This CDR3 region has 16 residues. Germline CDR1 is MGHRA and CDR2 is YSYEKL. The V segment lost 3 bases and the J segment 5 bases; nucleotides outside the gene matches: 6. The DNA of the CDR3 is TGCGCCAGCAGCCAGGTAGCGGGGGGGCATGACAATGAGCAGTTCTTC. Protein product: CASSQVAGGHDNEQFF.

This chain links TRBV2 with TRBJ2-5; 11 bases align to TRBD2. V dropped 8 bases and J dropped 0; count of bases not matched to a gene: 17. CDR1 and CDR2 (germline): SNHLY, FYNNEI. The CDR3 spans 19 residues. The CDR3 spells CASSTARLAGGPYQETQYF. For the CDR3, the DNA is TGTGCCAGCTCGACTGCGAGGCTAGCGGGGGGCCCCTACCAAGAGACCCAGTACTTC.

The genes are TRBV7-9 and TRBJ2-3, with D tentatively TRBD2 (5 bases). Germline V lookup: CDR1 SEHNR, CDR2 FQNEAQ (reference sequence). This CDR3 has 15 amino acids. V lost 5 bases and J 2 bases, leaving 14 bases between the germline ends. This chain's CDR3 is CASSPPSRTTDTQYF. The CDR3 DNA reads TGTGCCAGCAGCCCCCCTAGCAGGACCACAGATACGCAGTATTTT.

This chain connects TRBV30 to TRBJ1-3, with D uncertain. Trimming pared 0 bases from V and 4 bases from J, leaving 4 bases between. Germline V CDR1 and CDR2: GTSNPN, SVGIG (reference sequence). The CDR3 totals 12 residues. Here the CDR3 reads CAWSVLGNTIYF. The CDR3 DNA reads TGTGCCTGGAGTGTACTGGGAAACACCATATATTTT.

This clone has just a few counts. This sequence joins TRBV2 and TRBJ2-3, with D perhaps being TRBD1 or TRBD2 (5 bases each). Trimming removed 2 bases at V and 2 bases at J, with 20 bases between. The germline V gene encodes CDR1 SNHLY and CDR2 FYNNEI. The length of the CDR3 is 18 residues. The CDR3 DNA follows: TGTGCCAGCAGTGAATCGGGCCCCCGGGACCGACACACAGATACGCAGTATTTT. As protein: CASSESGPRDRHTDTQYF.

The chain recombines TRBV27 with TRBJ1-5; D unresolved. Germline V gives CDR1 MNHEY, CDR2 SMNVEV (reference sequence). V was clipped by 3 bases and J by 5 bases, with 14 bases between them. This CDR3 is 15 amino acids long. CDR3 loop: CASSFMFGKDQPQHF. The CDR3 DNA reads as TGTGCCAGCAGTTTTATGTTTGGGAAGGATCAGCCCCAGCATTTT.

The CDR3 bases are TGCGCCAGCAGCTTGGGCGAGAACACTGAAGCTTTCTTT. Translating it yields CASSLGENTEAFF. The chain links TRBV5-1 to TRBJ1-1; D gene ambiguous. This CDR3 has 13 amino acids. V lost 0 bases to trimming and J lost 1 base, with 4 bases between them. Germline V lookup: CDR1 SGHRS, CDR2 YFSETQ.

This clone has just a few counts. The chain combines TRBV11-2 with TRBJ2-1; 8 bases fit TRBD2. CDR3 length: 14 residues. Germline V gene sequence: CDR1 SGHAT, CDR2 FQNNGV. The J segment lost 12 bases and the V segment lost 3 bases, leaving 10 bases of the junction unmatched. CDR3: CASSLGLGAGGQFF. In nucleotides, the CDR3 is TGTGCCAGCAGCTTGGGACTCGGTGCGGGGGGGCAGTTCTTC.

The CDR3 reads CASSPGQGAPYEQYF. CDR3 DNA sequence: TGCGCCAGCAGCCCGGGACAGGGGGCTCCCTACGAGCAGTACTTC. The chain recombines TRBV4-1 with TRBJ2-7; TRBD1 matches at 12 bases. The V segment lost 4 bases and the J segment 2 bases; nucleotides outside the gene matches: 3. The CDR3 is made up of 15 amino acids. The germline CDR1 and CDR2 sequences are MGHRA and YSYEKL.

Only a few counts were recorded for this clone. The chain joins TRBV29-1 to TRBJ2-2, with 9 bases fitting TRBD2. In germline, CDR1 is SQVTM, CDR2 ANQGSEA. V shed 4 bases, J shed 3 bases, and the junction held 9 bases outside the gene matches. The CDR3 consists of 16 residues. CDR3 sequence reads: CSVAPRGGAYTGELFF. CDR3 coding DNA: TGCAGCGTTGCCCCTCGCGGGGGGGCCTACACCGGGGAGCTGTTTTTT.

CDR3 sequence reads: CASSPSGTSNQPQHF. The CDR3 nucleotides read TGCGCCAGCAGCCCCAGTGGGACTAGCAATCAGCCCCAGCATTTT. This sequence joins TRBV4-1 and TRBJ1-5, with D possibly matching TRBD1 (5 bases). There are 15 residues in the CDR3. V was shortened by 4 bases and J by 0 bases, with 10 bases between the two germline ends. The germline V gene has CDR1 MGHRA and CDR2 YSYEKL.

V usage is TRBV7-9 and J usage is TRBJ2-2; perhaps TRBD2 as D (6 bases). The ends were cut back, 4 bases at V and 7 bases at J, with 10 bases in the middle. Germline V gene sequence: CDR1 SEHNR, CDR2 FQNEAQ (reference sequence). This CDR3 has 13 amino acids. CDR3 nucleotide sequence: TGTGCCAGCAGCTCACCCGGGGGCGGGGAGCTGTTTTTT. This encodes CASSSPGGGELFF.

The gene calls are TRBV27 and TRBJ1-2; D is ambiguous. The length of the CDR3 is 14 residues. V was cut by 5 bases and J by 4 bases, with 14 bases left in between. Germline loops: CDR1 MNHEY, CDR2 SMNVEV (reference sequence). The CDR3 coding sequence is TGTGCCAGCAGTCTGTATCGGGGAGCCTATGGCTACACCTTC. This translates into CASSLYRGAYGYTF.

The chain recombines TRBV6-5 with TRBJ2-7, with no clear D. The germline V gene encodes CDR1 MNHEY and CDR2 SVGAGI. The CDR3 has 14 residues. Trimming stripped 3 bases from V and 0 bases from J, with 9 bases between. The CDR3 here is CASSYGQNSYEQYF. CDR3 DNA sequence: TGTGCCAGCAGTTATGGGCAGAACTCCTACGAGCAGTACTTC.

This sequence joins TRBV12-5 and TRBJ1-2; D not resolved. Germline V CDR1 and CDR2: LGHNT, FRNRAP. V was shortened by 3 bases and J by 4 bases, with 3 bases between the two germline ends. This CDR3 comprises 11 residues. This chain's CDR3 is CASGLVYGYTF. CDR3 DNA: TGTGCTAGTGGTTTAGTCTATGGCTACACCTTC.